One sample yielded the 5 T cell receptor beta chains listed below, sequenced in a study of blood T cells in healthy people across ages. Combining a sample-barcoded 5' primer with a J-beta primer mix, a second PCR ran for about 7 to 11 cycles. TCRdb passed the 5' RACE reads through MiXCR, listing each CDR3 protein once. The repertoire holds 1.5 million or so distinct CDR3 sequences, approximately 38% seen once, with 7.9% in the top ten. Sequences were obtained from blood. The receptors shown here come from a woman aged 18-29 years in good health.

This clonotype was observed a handful of times. Germline and junction disagree at one end, which may indicate a read error. This sequence joins TRBV6-1 and TRBJ2-5, with TRBD1 identical over 11 bases. The CDR3 covers 16 residues. Germline assignment: CDR1 MNHNS and CDR2 SASEGT. This CDR3 reads CASSEGIGQGAETQYF. The DNA for the CDR3 is TGTGCCAGCAGCGAAGGTATAGGACAGGGGGCAGAGACCCAGTACTTC.

The rearrangement uses TRBV28 and TRBJ1-6; D unclear. Deletions cut 5 bases from V and 6 bases from J, with 11 bases between. Looked up from germline, CDR1 is MDHEN and CDR2 is SYDVKM. CDR3 length equals 14 residues. CDR3 bases: TGTGCCAGCAGTCCCGGGTACCCTAATTCACCCCTCCACTTT. It specifies CASSPGYPNSPLHF.

As DNA, the CDR3 is TGTGCCAGCAGCTTAGGGACGACCTCAGGGCAGTACTTC. This translates into CASSLGTTSGQYF. The rearrangement links TRBV11-2 to TRBJ2-5; possibly TRBD1 for D (5 bases). CDR3 length equals 13 residues. In germline, CDR1 is SGHAT, CDR2 FQNNGV. Trimming left V 1 base short and J 11 bases short, with 14 bases between.

The chain is built from TRBV24-1 and TRBJ1-2; TRBD1 might be the D (6 bases). Looked up from germline, CDR1 is KGHDR and CDR2 is SFDVKD. V lost 5 bases and J lost 4, with 13 bases in between. CDR3 length: 14 residues. The CDR3 nucleotides read TGTGCCACCAGTGGGGGAGACAGGCCCTATGGCTACACCTTC. Residues: CATSGGDRPYGYTF.

V and J are TRBV3-1 and TRBJ2-3, with D uncertain. This CDR3 contains 15 residues. V dropped 4 bases and J dropped 2 bases, with 13 bases sitting between them. Germline V gives CDR1 LGHDT, CDR2 YNNKEL (reference sequence). The CDR3 region is CASSPNGRPTDTQYF. CDR3 DNA sequence: TGTGCCAGCAGCCCTAACGGACGGCCCACAGATACGCAGTATTTT.